This TCR beta chain was sequenced during a study of shared clonotypes between healthy human individuals. This CDR3 comprises 12 residues. Germline loops: CDR1 MDHEN, CDR2 SYDVKM. The V end was cut by 3 bases, the J end by 7 bases, with 6 bases between. The data were produced by immunoSEQ multiplex PCR, yet TCRdb's version contains in-frame clones alone and is incomplete. The top ten hold around 0.45% of the sample, which has some 1.5 million clones, approximately 98% seen once. The sample taken for sequencing was naive CD4+ T cells sorted from blood. The subset was: CD45RA+ positively selected. The origin of this receptor is a young man in good health. The V and J genes are TRBV28 and TRBJ2-2, with D unresolved. For the CDR3, the DNA is TGTGCCAGCAGTTTGAGGCTCGGGGAGCTGTTTTTT. Translation: CASSLRLGELFF.